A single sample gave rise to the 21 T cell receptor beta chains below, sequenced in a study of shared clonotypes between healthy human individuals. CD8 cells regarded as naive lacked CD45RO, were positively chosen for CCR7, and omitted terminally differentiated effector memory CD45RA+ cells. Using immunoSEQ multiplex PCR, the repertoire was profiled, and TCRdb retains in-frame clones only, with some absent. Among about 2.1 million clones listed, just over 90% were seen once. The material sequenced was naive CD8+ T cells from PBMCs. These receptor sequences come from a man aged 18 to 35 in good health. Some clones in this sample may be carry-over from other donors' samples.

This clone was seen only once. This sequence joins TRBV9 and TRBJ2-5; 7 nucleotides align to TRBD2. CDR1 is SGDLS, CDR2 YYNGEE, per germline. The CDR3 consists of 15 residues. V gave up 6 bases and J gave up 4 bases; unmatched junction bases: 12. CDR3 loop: CASTFKGLVGETQYF. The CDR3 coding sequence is TGTGCCAGCACCTTTAAAGGACTAGTAGGAGAGACCCAGTACTTC. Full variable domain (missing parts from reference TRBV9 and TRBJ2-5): DSGVTQTPKHLITATGQRVTLRCSPRSGDLSVYWYQQSLDQGLQFLIQYYNGEERAKGNILERFSAQQFPDLHSELNLSSLELGDSALYFCASTFKGLVGETQYFGPGTRLLVL.

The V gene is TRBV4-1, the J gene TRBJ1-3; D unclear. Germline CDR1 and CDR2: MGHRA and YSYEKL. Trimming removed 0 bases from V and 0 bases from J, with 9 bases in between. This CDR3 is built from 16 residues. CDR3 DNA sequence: TGCGCCAGCAGCCAAGAGGAGCGGAGCTCTGGAAACACCATATATTTT. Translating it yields CASSQEERSSGNTIYF.

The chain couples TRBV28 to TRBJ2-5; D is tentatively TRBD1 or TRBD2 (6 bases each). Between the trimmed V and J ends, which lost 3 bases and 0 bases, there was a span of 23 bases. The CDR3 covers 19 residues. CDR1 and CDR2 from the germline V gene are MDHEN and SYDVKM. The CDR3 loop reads CASSLGGSGSGPDQETQYF. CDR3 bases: TGTGCCAGCAGTTTGGGGGGCTCAGGTTCTGGTCCCGACCAAGAGACCCAGTACTTC.

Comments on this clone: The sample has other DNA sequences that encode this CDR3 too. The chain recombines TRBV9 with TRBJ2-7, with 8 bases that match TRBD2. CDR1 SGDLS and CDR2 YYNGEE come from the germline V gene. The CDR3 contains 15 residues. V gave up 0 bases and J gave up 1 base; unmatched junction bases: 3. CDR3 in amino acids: CASSVAASGSYEQYF. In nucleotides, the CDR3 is TGTGCCAGCAGCGTAGCTGCTAGCGGGTCCTACGAGCAGTACTTC.

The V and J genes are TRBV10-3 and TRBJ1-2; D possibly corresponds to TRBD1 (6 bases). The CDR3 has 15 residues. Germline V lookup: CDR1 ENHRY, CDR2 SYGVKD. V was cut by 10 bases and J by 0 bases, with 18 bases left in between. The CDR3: CASIQGGFSNYGYTF. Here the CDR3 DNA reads TGTGCCAGCATACAGGGTGGGTTTTCTAACTATGGCTACACCTTC.

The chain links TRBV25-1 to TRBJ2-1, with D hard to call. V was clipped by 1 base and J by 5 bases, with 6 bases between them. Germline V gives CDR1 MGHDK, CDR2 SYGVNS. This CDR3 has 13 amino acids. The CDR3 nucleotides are TGTGCCAGCAGTGAATTTGTGAACAATGAGCAGTTCTTC. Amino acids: CASSEFVNNEQFF.

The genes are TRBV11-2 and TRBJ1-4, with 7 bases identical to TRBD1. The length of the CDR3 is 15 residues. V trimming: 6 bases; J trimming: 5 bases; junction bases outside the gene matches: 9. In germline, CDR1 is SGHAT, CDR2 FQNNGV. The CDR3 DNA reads TGTGCCAGCAGAAGGGCGGACAGGCCGAATGAAAAACTGTTTTTT. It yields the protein CASRRADRPNEKLFF.

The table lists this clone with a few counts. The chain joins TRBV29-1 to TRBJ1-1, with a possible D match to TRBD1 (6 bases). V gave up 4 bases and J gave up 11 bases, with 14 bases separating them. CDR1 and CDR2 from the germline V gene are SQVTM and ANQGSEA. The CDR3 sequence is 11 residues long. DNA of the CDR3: TGCAGCGTTGGGACCGAGGGGGAGGCTTTCTTT. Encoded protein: CSVGTEGEAFF.

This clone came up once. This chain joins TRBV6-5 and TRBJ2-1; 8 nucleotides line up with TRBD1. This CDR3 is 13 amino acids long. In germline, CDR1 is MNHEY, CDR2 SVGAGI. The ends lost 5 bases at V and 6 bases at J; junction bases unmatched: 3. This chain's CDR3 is CASSADRGNEQFF. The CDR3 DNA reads TGTGCCAGCAGTGCAGACAGGGGCAATGAGCAGTTCTTC.

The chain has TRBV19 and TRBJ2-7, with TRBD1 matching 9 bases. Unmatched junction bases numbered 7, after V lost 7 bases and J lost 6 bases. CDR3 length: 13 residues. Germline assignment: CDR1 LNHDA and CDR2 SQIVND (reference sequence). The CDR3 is CASNGQGHSEQYF. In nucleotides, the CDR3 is TGTGCCAGTAATGGACAGGGGCATTCCGAGCAGTACTTC.

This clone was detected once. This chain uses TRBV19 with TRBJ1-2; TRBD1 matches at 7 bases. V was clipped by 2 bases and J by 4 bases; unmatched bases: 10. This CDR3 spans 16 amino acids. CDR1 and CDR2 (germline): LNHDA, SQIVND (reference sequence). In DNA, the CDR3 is TGTGCCAGTAGTATACGGTTAGGGGGCGCAGTCTATGGCTACACCTTC. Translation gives CASSIRLGGAVYGYTF.

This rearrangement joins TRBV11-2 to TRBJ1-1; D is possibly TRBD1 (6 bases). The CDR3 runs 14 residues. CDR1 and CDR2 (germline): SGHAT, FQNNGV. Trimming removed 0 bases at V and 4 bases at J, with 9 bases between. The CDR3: CASSLEVGGTEAFF. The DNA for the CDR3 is TGTGCCAGCAGCTTAGAAGTAGGGGGCACTGAAGCTTTCTTT.

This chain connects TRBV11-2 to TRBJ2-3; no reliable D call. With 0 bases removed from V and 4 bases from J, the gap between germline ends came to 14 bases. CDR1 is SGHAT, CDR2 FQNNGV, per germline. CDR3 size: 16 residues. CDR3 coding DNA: TGTGCCAGCAGCTTAGAGGCTCACCGACTCGCAGATACGCAGTATTTT. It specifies CASSLEAHRLADTQYF.

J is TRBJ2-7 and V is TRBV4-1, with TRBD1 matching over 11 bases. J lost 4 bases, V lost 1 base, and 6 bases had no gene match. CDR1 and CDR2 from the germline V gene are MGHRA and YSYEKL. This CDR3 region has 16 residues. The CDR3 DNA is TGCGCCAGCAGCCAAGGGACAGGGGGCGCCGAGTACGAGCAGTACTTC. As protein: CASSQGTGGAEYEQYF.

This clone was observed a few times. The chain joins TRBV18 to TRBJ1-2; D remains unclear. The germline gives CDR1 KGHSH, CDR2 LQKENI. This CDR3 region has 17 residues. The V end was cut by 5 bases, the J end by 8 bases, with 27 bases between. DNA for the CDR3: TGTGCCAGCTCATCATATCCATTCGGTGAAGACATTAGGGGCTACACCTTC. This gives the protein CASSSYPFGEDIRGYTF. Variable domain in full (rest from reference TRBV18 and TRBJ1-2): NAGVMQNPRHLVRRRGQEARLRCSPMKGHSHVYWYRQLPEEGLKFMVYLQKENIIDESGMPKERFSAEFPKEGPSILRIQQVVRGDSAAYFCASSSYPFGEDIRGYTFGSGTRLTVV.

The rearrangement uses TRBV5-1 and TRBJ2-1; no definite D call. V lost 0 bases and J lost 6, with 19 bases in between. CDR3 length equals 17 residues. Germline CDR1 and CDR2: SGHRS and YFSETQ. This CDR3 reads CASSLVSWQSPTNEQFF. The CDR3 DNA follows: TGCGCCAGCAGCTTGGTTTCTTGGCAATCACCCACCAATGAGCAGTTCTTC.

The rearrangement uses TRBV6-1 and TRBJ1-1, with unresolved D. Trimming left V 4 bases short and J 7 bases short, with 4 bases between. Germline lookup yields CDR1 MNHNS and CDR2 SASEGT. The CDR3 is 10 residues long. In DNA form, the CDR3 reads TGTGCCAGCAGTGGGATTGAAGCTTTCTTT. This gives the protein CASSGIEAFF.

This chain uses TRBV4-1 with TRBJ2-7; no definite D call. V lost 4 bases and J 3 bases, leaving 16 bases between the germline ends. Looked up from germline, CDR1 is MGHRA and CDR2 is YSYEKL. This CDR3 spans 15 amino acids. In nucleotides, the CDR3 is TGCGCCAGCAGCCCGGCCCCCGGGTTTGGCTACGAGCAGTACTTC. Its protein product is CASSPAPGFGYEQYF.

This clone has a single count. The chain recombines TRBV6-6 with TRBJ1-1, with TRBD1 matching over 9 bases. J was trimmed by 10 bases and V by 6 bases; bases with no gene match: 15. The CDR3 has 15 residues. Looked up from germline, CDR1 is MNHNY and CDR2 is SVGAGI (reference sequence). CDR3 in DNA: TGTGCCAGCAGGGAACGGACAGGGGACCCGAACGGAGCTTTCTTT. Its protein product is CASRERTGDPNGAFF.

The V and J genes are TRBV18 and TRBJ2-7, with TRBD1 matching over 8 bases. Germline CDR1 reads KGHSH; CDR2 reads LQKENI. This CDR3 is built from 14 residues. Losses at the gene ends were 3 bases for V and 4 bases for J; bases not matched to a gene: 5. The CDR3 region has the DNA TGTGCCAGCTCACCGACAGGGGTAGGGTACGAGCAGTACTTC. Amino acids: CASSPTGVGYEQYF.

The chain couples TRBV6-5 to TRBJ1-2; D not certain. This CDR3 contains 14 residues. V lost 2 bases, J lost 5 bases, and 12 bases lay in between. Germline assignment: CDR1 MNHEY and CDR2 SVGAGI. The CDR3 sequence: CASSYGPVGYGYTF. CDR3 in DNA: TGTGCCAGCAGTTACGGTCCGGTGGGGTATGGCTACACCTTC.